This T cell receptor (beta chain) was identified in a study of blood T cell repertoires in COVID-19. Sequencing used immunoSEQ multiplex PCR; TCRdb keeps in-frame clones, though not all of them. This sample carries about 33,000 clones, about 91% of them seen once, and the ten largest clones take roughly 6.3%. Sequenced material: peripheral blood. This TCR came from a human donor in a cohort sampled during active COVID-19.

CDR3 region: CARSLSAEQYF. In nucleotides, the CDR3 is TGTGCCAGAAGCCTATCTGCCGAGCAGTACTTC. V gene TRBV5-3 combines with J gene TRBJ2-7, with D unclear. TRBV5-3 is annotated as an ORF whose role is uncertain. The V gene lost 4 bases and the J gene lost 6 bases, with 8 bases spanning the gap. CDR3 length: 11 amino acids.